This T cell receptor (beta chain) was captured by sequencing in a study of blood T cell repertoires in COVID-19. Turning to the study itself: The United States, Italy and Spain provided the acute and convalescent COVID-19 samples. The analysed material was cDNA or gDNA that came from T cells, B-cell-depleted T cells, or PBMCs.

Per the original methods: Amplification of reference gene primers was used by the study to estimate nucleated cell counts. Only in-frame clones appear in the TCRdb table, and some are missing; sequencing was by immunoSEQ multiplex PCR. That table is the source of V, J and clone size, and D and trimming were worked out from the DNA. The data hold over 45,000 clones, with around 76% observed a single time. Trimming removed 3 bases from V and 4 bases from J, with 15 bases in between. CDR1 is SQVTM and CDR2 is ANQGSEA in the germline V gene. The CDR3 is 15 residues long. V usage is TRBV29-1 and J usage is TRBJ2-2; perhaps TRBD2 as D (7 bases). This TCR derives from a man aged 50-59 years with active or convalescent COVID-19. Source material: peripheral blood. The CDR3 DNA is TGCAGCGTTGAGATTACGGGGGGCCCCACCGGGGAGCTGTTTTTT. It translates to CSVEITGGPTGELFF.